Below, 5 T cell receptor beta chains from the same sample are listed, as sequenced in a study of blood T cell repertoires in COVID-19. The assay was immunoSEQ multiplex PCR, and TCRdb's table has in-frame clones only and misses some. The table shows about 230,000 clones, with approximately 81% occurring only once. Material: peripheral blood. These receptors were collected from a woman older than 75 with active or convalescent COVID-19.

The J gene is TRBJ2-5, the V gene TRBV28; 9 nucleotides align to TRBD2. Losses at the gene ends were 1 base for V and 2 bases for J; bases not matched to a gene: 2. This CDR3 has 15 residues. The V gene's germline CDR1 is MDHEN and CDR2 SYDVKM. The DNA for the CDR3 is TGTGCCAGCAGTTTATTGGCGGGGGGGCAAGAGACCCAGTACTTC. The encoded protein is CASSLLAGGQETQYF.

The CDR3 loop reads CASRGQLPREKLFF. The CDR3 nucleotides read TGTGCCAGCAGAGGACAGCTACCGAGGGAAAAACTGTTTTTT. The rearrangement joins TRBV28 to TRBJ1-4; D may be TRBD1 (6 bases). CDR3 size: 14 residues. V was clipped by 6 bases and J by 8 bases, with 16 bases between them. Germline-derived CDR1 and CDR2 are MDHEN and SYDVKM.

In its sample, this clone was seen once. The V gene is TRBV24-1, the J gene TRBJ2-5, with 11 bases fitting TRBD1. The CDR3 contains 17 residues. The germline V gene encodes CDR1 KGHDR and CDR2 SFDVKD. V was clipped by 4 bases and J by 5 bases; unmatched bases: 11. CDR3 in amino acids: CATSEAGTGGWMETQYF. DNA for the CDR3: TGTGCCACCAGTGAAGCCGGGACAGGGGGTTGGATGGAGACCCAGTACTTC.

CDR3 DNA: TGTGCCAGCAGCTTAGGCGGTGGGTTTGGCTACGAGCAGTACTTC. It codes for CASSLGGGFGYEQYF. J is TRBJ2-7 and V is TRBV11-3; D remains unclear. The CDR3 covers 15 residues. CDR1 is SGHNT, CDR2 YENEEA, per germline. V lost 1 base, J lost 3 bases, and 13 bases lay in between. The full variable domain, completed using reference TRBV11-3 and TRBJ2-7, is EAGVVQSPRYKIIEKKQPVAFWCNPISGHNTLYWYLQNLGQGPELLIRYENEEAVDDSQLPKDRFSAERLKGVDSTLKIQPAELGDSAVYLCASSLGGGFGYEQYFGPGTRLTVT.

The chain carries TRBV5-6 and TRBJ2-1; 7 nucleotides agree with TRBD2. V was pared by 2 bases and J by 8 bases, with 7 bases of the junction left unmatched. Per the germline V gene, CDR1 is SGHDT and CDR2 is YYEEEE. This CDR3 contains 14 residues. The CDR3 DNA reads as TGTGCCAGCAGCTTCAGGGCGGGAGCCGATGAGCAGTTCTTC. Amino acid sequence: CASSFRAGADEQFF.